A single T cell receptor (beta chain) is shown here with its context. The antigen remains undetermined. The data belong to a study of blood T cells in healthy people across ages. This CDR3 is 15 amino acids long. Germline CDR1 reads MNHNY; CDR2 reads SVGAGI (reference sequence). The V and J ends lost 0 bases and 3 bases, in that order; junction bases with no gene match: 1. Every sample gave at least 5 micrograms of total RNA when it was extracted. Primers used in a second PCR of about 6 to 12 cycles were a sample-barcoded 5' primer and a J-beta primer mix. Each cDNA molecule carried a tag from a template-switch adaptor that contained 12 random nucleotides. TCRdb analysed the 5' RACE reads with MiXCR anew, one entry per CDR3 protein. The data contain some 670,000 distinct CDR3 sequences, over 40% of them singletons. Points from the study as a whole: TCR beta diversity tracked closely with naive T cell percentage.

Sequencing was performed on blood. The chain combines TRBV6-6 with TRBJ2-5, with 10 nucleotides matching TRBD1. This clonotype originated in a woman of 80 years or more in good health. The CDR3: CASSYSGQGKETQYF. The CDR3 nucleotides are TGTGCCAGCAGTTACTCGGGACAGGGGAAAGAGACCCAGTACTTC.